This T cell receptor beta chain is from a study of memory CD4+ T cells and cytomegalovirus serostatus (dated by TCRdb to 2018 to 2020). Some background on the complete study: A total of some 33 healthy Belgian adults, of whom 9 were CMV seropositive and roughly 25 were CMV seronegative, were included in the cohort. To replicate a published TCR-based CMV serostatus classifier, the study sequenced CD4+ memory TCRbeta repertoires from a Belgian cohort whose cytomegalovirus serostatus was known.

The investigation overall reported the following: Unlike the original study, which covered naive and memory CD4+ and CD8+ populations, the Belgian study sequenced only CD4+CD45RO+ memory cells. On the Belgian cohort, the classifier built on the original framework reached a median bootstrapped AUC of about 0.96, with a 95% CI of 0.76-1.00. Among the 164 previously reported CMV-associated TCRbeta sequences, some 69 showed up in the CD4+ memory repertoires, with each one found in between one and five individuals. The results were interpreted as suggesting that the CMV-associated TCR signature is mostly present in the CD4+ memory repertoire. For CMV serostatus prediction, a median bootstrapped AUC of about 0.96 was reached with the original framework, and a median bootstrapped AUC of approximately 0.89 was reached with a US-trained random forest.

With regard to this clone: The antigen this receptor binds is unknown. No qualities accompany the bases; no much larger clone lies one base away.

Its CDR3 holds 14 amino acids, cysteine through phenylalanine. The read is trimmed to its CDR3 DNA, 42 bases read in frame from base 1. The germline V gene gives CDR1 as SGHRS and CDR2 as YFSETQ. The junction shows trimming of 5 bases on V and 0 bases on J, and the gene matches do not reach 4 bases of it. A FACSAria II was used to sort memory CD4+ T cells, defined as single viable CD3+CD4+CD8-CD45RO+ cells. CMV serostatus was determined with a Roche Elecsys assay detecting serum IgG against CMV pp150, pp28, p38 and p52. After thawing, total CD4+ T cells were enriched by positive selection with CD4 magnetic microbeads. The samples came from a different study that was designed specifically to examine the CD4+ T cell memory repertoire. Following standard operating procedures, peripheral blood mononuclear cells were isolated and cryopreserved, while serum was kept at -80 degrees C. The staining relied on CD3-PerCP (BW264/56), CD4-APC (RPA-T4), CD45RO-PE (UCHT1) and CD8-Pacific Orange (3B5) antibodies, and Sytox blue was used to exclude non-viable cells.

Genomic DNA was extracted from sorted cells with the Quick-DNA Microprep Kit. TCRbeta DNA was amplified with the immunoSEQ hsTCRbeta kit following the manufacturer's protocol. TCRbeta libraries were sequenced on an Illumina MiSeq instrument. The original methods were these. Once out-of-frame sequences had been removed, some 2 million distinct TCRbeta sequences were left, which works out to an average of around 67,000 per individual. Each individual was scored using the number of 150 to 200 previously reported CMV-associated TCRbeta sequences that the individual carried and the total number of productive distinct TCRbeta sequences. A beta-binomial model was reimplemented in Python, and scikit-learn random forests with default parameters were trained on US cohort data. On the Belgian cohort, classifier performance was reported as the median AUC, along with percentile confidence intervals, across 10,000 bootstrap iterations. Imported from immuneACCESS, the table was reduced by TCRdb to in-frame sequences with V and J called. These copies leave out some clones; in studies compared against another copy, an unresolved V gene accounts for under half, and the cause of the remainder is not known. V, J and clone size are taken as reported in that table, and D and trimming were inferred from the DNA itself. In this sample the table shows approximately 61,000 clones, around 80% of which occur a single time. Around 0.58% of the sample is held by the ten biggest clonotypes.

The specimen was memory CD4+ T cells from blood. The rearranged segments are TRBV5-1 and TRBJ2-5; 7 bases in the middle match TRBD1. The sequence came from an adult in good health and CMV-seronegative. Some clones in this sample may be carry-over from other donors' samples. The CDR3 protein: CASRAGTDQETQYF. The DNA sequence follows: TGCGCCAGCAGAGCCGGGACAGACCAAGAGACCCAGTACTTC.